The 12 T cell receptor beta chains listed next were all sequenced from one sample in a study of PD-1 blockade in classical Hodgkin lymphoma. Every patient had relapsed following autologous stem cell transplantation, and cohorts differed in brentuximab vedotin exposure. Produced via immunoSEQ multiplex PCR; TCRdb's table is partial and in-frame only. The table includes approximately 60,000 clones, approximately 88% detected once. The material was peripheral blood mononuclear cells (PBMCs), obtained at baseline. These TCRs come from a human donor with classical Hodgkin lymphoma.

The chain links TRBV7-9 to TRBJ1-6; a weak D match, TRBD1 (5 bases). The germline gives CDR1 SEHNR, CDR2 FQNEAQ (reference sequence). This CDR3 is 13 amino acids long. Trimming left V 5 bases short and J 10 bases short, with 12 bases between. The CDR3 sequence: CASSPPGDSPLHF. For the CDR3, the DNA is TGTGCCAGCAGCCCCCCCGGGGACTCACCCCTCCACTTT.

The V gene is TRBV19, the J gene TRBJ2-7; D is unclear. CDR3 length equals 15 residues. V was clipped by 1 base and J by 3 bases, with 13 bases between them. Germline CDR1 is LNHDA and CDR2 is SQIVND (reference sequence). CDR3 loop: CASSIGLGQNYEQYF. CDR3 bases: TGTGCCAGTAGTATAGGTCTTGGCCAGAACTACGAGCAGTACTTC.

The chain has TRBV5-6 and TRBJ1-2, with 7 bases lining up with TRBD1. CDR3 length: 18 amino acids. J gave up 4 bases and V 0 bases, and 15 bases lay outside the gene matches. The germline V gene has CDR1 SGHDT and CDR2 YYEEEE. The CDR3 DNA reads as TGTGCCAGCAGCTTGGAAGTCAGGGGGGAGCTGGTGGGCTATGGCTACACCTTC. Translated, it gives CASSLEVRGELVGYGYTF.

The chain recombines TRBV7-2 with TRBJ1-2; D is undetermined. Trimming removed 2 bases from V and 4 bases from J, with 5 bases in between. This CDR3 is built from 12 residues. The germline gives CDR1 SGHTA, CDR2 FQGNSA. Here the CDR3 reads CASSLSGYGYTF. The DNA of the CDR3 is TGTGCCAGCAGCTTATCCGGCTATGGCTACACCTTC.

This clone was counted once. In DNA form, the CDR3 reads TGTGCCAGCAGCTTGTATGACAGGGTCGACGGCTACACCTTC. Translation gives CASSLYDRVDGYTF. The genes are TRBV7-8 and TRBJ1-2; TRBD1 agrees at 7 bases. This CDR3 region has 14 residues. V was pared by 3 bases and J by 8 bases, with 9 bases of the junction left unmatched. Germline-derived CDR1 and CDR2 are SGHVS and FQNEAQ.

The chain joins TRBV9 to TRBJ2-1; D possibly corresponds to TRBD2 (6 bases). The CDR3 consists of 12 residues. V was trimmed by 4 bases and J by 10 bases, leaving 12 bases between them. Germline V gives CDR1 SGDLS, CDR2 YYNGEE. This CDR3 reads CASSSPEGEQFF. The CDR3 coding sequence is TGTGCCAGCAGCTCACCGGAGGGAGAGCAGTTCTTC.

The chain joins TRBV7-3 to TRBJ2-5, with D possibly matching TRBD2 (6 bases). Per the germline V gene, CDR1 is SGHTA and CDR2 is FQGTGA. The length of the CDR3 is 15 residues. The V end was cut by 7 bases, the J end by 4 bases, with 19 bases between. The CDR3 here is CASTSSGTPRETQYF. The CDR3 coding sequence is TGTGCCAGCACCTCTTCCGGGACTCCGCGAGAGACCCAGTACTTC.

The rearrangement uses TRBV2 and TRBJ2-7; D unclear. This CDR3 has 15 residues. V lost 6 bases and J 3 bases, leaving 18 bases between the germline ends. Germline V CDR1 and CDR2: SNHLY, FYNNEI. The CDR3 sequence is CASRPDWNGGYEQYF. The CDR3 DNA is TGTGCCAGCAGGCCCGATTGGAACGGTGGCTACGAGCAGTACTTC.

This chain joins TRBV14 and TRBJ2-3, with TRBD2 matching 11 bases. Trimming removed 4 bases from V and 4 bases from J; junction bases left unmatched: 7. Germline CDR1 SGHDN, CDR2 FVKESK. The CDR3 spans 16 residues. The CDR3 sequence: CASSLGLAGRSDTQYF. The CDR3 DNA is TGTGCCAGCAGCCTCGGACTAGCGGGTCGATCAGATACGCAGTATTTT. The variable domain in full, completed from reference TRBV14 and TRBJ2-3, reads EAGVTQFPSHSVIEKGQTVTLRCDPISGHDNLYWYRRVMGKEIKFLLHFVKESKQDESGMPNNRFLAERTGGTYSTLKVQPAELEDSGVYFCASSLGLAGRSDTQYFGPGTRLTVL.

The rearrangement uses TRBV6-5 and TRBJ2-5; TRBD1 aligns across 7 bases. The CDR3 length is 13 residues. V was clipped by 9 bases and J by 3 bases; unmatched bases: 7. The germline V gene has CDR1 MNHEY and CDR2 SVGAGI. The CDR3 bases are TGTGCCAGTACGTACAGGGGTGAAGAGACCCAGTACTTC. Translated, it gives CASTYRGEETQYF.

V gene TRBV19 combines with J gene TRBJ1-5; 7 nucleotides agree with TRBD1. Looked up from germline, CDR1 is LNHDA and CDR2 is SQIVND (reference sequence). After removal of 8 bases from V and 2 bases from J, the junction contained 9 bases not matched to a gene. The CDR3 sequence is 15 residues long. For the CDR3, the DNA is TGTGCCAGTGGGGACAGTTTTTTCGGCAATCAGCCCCAGCATTTT. It yields the protein CASGDSFFGNQPQHF.

The J gene is TRBJ2-3, the V gene TRBV6-5, with D perhaps matching TRBD1 or TRBD2 (5 bases each). This CDR3 has 14 amino acids. Per the germline V gene, CDR1 is MNHEY and CDR2 is SVGAGI. The V end lost 0 bases, the J end lost 4 bases, and 8 bases lay between the germline ends. DNA for the CDR3: TGTGCCAGCAGTTACTCGACGGGGCCAGATACGCAGTATTTT. Translating it yields CASSYSTGPDTQYF.